This is a list of T cell receptor beta chains from one sample in a study of control samples from healthy donors and cancer patients. TCRdb's copy holds only in-frame clones and misses some; the assay was immunoSEQ multiplex PCR. The sample has over 150,000 clones; 94% are singletons. The sequencing input was blood. All receptors derive from a woman aged 18-29 years in good health. The CDR3 runs from the conserved cysteine through the conserved F or W. A D gene is named only where the DNA matches it firmly. A clone size is listed for some rows: how often the clone was seen (once, few, many), or a class if it is expanded.

clone size,V gene,J gene,D gene,CDR3 DNA,CDR3 protein
-,TRBV6-5,TRBJ1-6,TRBD1,TGTGCCAGCAGTTACGGGACAGGGACTAATTCACCCCTCCACTTT,CASSYGTGTNSPLHF
-,TRBV4-3,TRBJ1-4,-,TGCGCCAGCAGCCAAGATCGGGGGGGAGGGGCTGAAAAACTGTTTTTT,CASSQDRGGGAEKLFF
-,TRBV11-3,TRBJ2-5,-,TGTGCCAGCAGCTTAGGCGGGTGGGGGATGGAGACCCAGTACTTC,CASSLGGWGMETQYF
-,TRBV15,TRBJ1-2,-,TGTGCCACCTCCCGGGACGGATATGGCTACACCTTC,CATSRDGYGYTF
-,TRBV6-5,TRBJ2-7,-,TGTGCCATCACTACCGACAGGTTCAACTCCTACGAGCAGTACTTC,CAITTDRFNSYEQYF
-,TRBV6-5,TRBJ1-6,-,TGTGCCAGCAGTAACTCCTATAATTCACCCCTCCACTTT,CASSNSYNSPLHF
-,TRBV28,TRBJ2-5,-,TGTGCCACTCAGTTTACGGAAGCAGAGACCCAGTACTTC,CATQFTEAETQYF
-,TRBV6-6,TRBJ1-5,-,TGTGCCAGCAGTTACTCACTGAGCAATCAGCCCCAGCATTTT,CASSYSLSNQPQHF
-,TRBV3-1/TRBV3-2,TRBJ1-4,-,TGTGCCAGCAGCCAAGGTTCAGGAAATAATGAAAAACTGTTTTTT,CASSQGSGNNEKLFF
-,TRBV5-1,TRBJ2-5,-,TGCGCCAGCAGCTTGGAAGGAGAGACCCAGTACTTC,CASSLEGETQYF
-,TRBV9,TRBJ1-1,-,TGTGCCAGCAGCGTGCGGGGCGCGAACACTGAAGCTTTCTTT,CASSVRGANTEAFF
-,TRBV7-9,TRBJ2-1,-,TGTGCCAGCAGCCAGGGCGTGGAGCAGTTCTTC,CASSQGVEQFF
-,TRBV5-6,TRBJ2-7,TRBD1,TGTGCCAGCAGCCTGGGACAGGGGGCCTACGAGCAGTACTTC,CASSLGQGAYEQYF
-,TRBV9,TRBJ1-3,-,TGTGCCAGCAGCGTAGGAGGGGGATCTGGAAACACCATATATTTT,CASSVGGGSGNTIYF
-,TRBV5-4,TRBJ2-3,-,TGTGCCAGCAGCTTGTATTCAGATACGCAGTATTTT,CASSLYSDTQYF
-,TRBV2,TRBJ1-2,TRBD1,TGTGCCAGCAGTGGACAGGGAAAGGACTATGGCTACACCTTC,CASSGQGKDYGYTF
-,TRBV18,TRBJ1-4,-,TGTGCCAGCTCACCATCAAAGGAAAAACTGTTTTTT,CASSPSKEKLFF
-,TRBV24-1,TRBJ2-1,-,TGTGCCACCAGTGAACCCCGGGGCAGCAATGAGCAGTTCTTC,CATSEPRGSNEQFF
-,TRBV9,TRBJ2-5,-,TGTGCCAGCAGCGTAGTTGGGTCAGCCCCACAAGAGACCCAGTACTTC,CASSVVGSAPQETQYF
-,TRBV5-1,TRBJ1-1,-,TGCGCCAGCAGCTTGTCCTTATTGAACACTGAAGCTTTCTTT,CASSLSLLNTEAFF
-,TRBV5-6,TRBJ1-3,-,TGTGCCAGCACCGAGGGGGGGCCACTACGGAACACCATATATTTT,CASTEGGPLRNTIYF
-,TRBV27,TRBJ1-5,TRBD1,TGTGCCAGCACATTCGGACAGACAGGGCAGCCCCAGCATTTT,CASTFGQTGQPQHF
-,TRBV5-1,TRBJ2-5,TRBD1,TGCGCCAGCAGCTTTCGGGACAGAAGAGAGACCCAGTACTTC,CASSFRDRRETQYF
-,TRBV11-3,TRBJ2-1,TRBD1,TGTGCCAGCAGCTTAGTTTCCGGGACAGGGGGAGGAAATGAGCAGTTCTTC,CASSLVSGTGGGNEQFF
-,TRBV5-8,TRBJ2-3,TRBD2,TGTGCCAGCAGCTTGGGACTAGCGGGAGGCACAGATACGCAGTATTTT,CASSLGLAGGTDTQYF
once,TRBV5-6,TRBJ2-7,TRBD1,TGTGCCAGCAGCTTGTCGGGACAGGGGAACTACGAGCAGTACTTC,CASSLSGQGNYEQYF
-,TRBV3-1/TRBV3-2,TRBJ2-1,-,TGTGCCAGCAGCCAAGATAAGGGACTCGACCTTTACAATGAGCAGTTCTTC,CASSQDKGLDLYNEQFF
-,TRBV28,TRBJ1-2,-,TGTGCCACACTCAGCCACCCTGCAGACATTTTCGGCTACACCTTC,CATLSHPADIFGYTF
-,TRBV20-1,TRBJ2-1,-,TGCAGTGCTAGTGCGGTAGACCCCTTAAAGGGGGATGAGCAGTTCTTC,CSASAVDPLKGDEQFF
-,TRBV7-3,TRBJ1-4,TRBD1,TGTGCCAGCAGCCCGACAGGGATTCAACTGTTTTTT,CASSPTGIQLFF
-,TRBV19,TRBJ2-3,TRBD2,TGTGCCAGTAGTCTCGGACTAGCGGGGCCGCGCACAGATACGCAGTATTTT,CASSLGLAGPRTDTQYF
once,TRBV11-2,TRBJ1-6,-,TGTGCCAGCAGCTTCAATATTTCACCCCTCCACTTT,CASSFNISPLHF
few,TRBV11-3,TRBJ1-6,TRBD1,TGTGCCAGCAGCCCAACAGGGGCTAATTCACCCCTCCACTTT,CASSPTGANSPLHF
-,TRBV3-1/TRBV3-2,TRBJ2-7,-,TGTGCCAGCAGCCCTTACGAGGACGAGCAGTACTTC,CASSPYEDEQYF
-,TRBV28,TRBJ1-1,-,TGTGCCAGCAGTTTATCGGAGAACACTGAAGCTTTCTTT,CASSLSENTEAFF
-,TRBV5-1,TRBJ2-7,-,TGCGCCAGCAGCTCGGACACGGGTATCTACGAGCAGTACTTC,CASSSDTGIYEQYF
-,TRBV4-3,TRBJ2-1,-,TGCGCCAGCAGCCAAGACGACAGCTACAATGAGCAGTTCTTC,CASSQDDSYNEQFF
once,TRBV7-2,TRBJ2-6,-,TGTGCCAGCAGCCCCGGGGCTTGGCATTTGAAAGCTGGGGCCAACGTCCTGACTTTC,CASSPGAWHLKAGANVLTF
-,TRBV9,TRBJ1-2,-,TGTGCCAGCAGCCCAACGGGGGGAGGGGCTGACGGCTACACCTTC,CASSPTGGGADGYTF
-,TRBV11-3,TRBJ1-2,-,TGTGCCAGCAGCTTTTCTAACGGTCATGGCTACACCTTC,CASSFSNGHGYTF
-,TRBV5-6,TRBJ1-2,-,TGTGCCAGCAGCTTGGGAGGGATCTATGGCTACACCTTC,CASSLGGIYGYTF
-,TRBV29-1,TRBJ1-1,-,TGCAGCGTTGAAGCTTTGGGGGGGACTGAAGCTTTCTTT,CSVEALGGTEAFF
-,TRBV5-5,TRBJ1-6,TRBD1,TGTGCCAGCAGTTCCACAGGGGGAAATAATTCACCCCTCCACTTT,CASSSTGGNNSPLHF
once,TRBV6-5,TRBJ2-1,TRBD1,TGTGCCAGCAGTTACGCGGGACAGGGGGCTAGGAATGAGCAGTTCTTC,CASSYAGQGARNEQFF
-,TRBV5-4,TRBJ2-2,-,TGTGCCAGCAGGCCCGGGGGACAGACTAACACCGGGGAGCTGTTTTTT,CASRPGGQTNTGELFF
-,TRBV6-5,TRBJ2-3,TRBD2,TGTGCCAGCACTCGGGGGGGAACAGATACGCAGTATTTT,CASTRGGTDTQYF
-,TRBV5-5,TRBJ1-1,-,TGTGCCAGCAATTACTCCCCGGGAGTTATGAACACTGAAGCTTTCTTT,CASNYSPGVMNTEAFF
-,TRBV7-9,TRBJ1-3,-,TGTGCCAGCAGCCCGATAGTCGCGGTCTCTGGAAACACCATATATTTT,CASSPIVAVSGNTIYF
-,TRBV5-8,TRBJ1-2,-,TGTGCCAGCAGGGAAGCAGGGGCCTGGGTTGATGGCTACACCTTC,CASREAGAWVDGYTF
-,TRBV11-2,TRBJ2-3,-,TGTGCCAGCAGCTTAGAGGTCAACACAGATACGCAGTATTTT,CASSLEVNTDTQYF
-,TRBV6-6,TRBJ1-2,-,TGTGCCAGCAGTTACGAGGGGGGTGGCTACACCTTC,CASSYEGGGYTF
-,TRBV6-6,TRBJ1-2,-,TGTGCCAGCAGTTACCGACAGGCGGAAGGGGGCTACACCTTC,CASSYRQAEGGYTF
once,TRBV7-2,TRBJ1-2,-,TGTGCCAGCAGCCCTCCCCCATACAGGGATGATGGCTACACCTTC,CASSPPPYRDDGYTF